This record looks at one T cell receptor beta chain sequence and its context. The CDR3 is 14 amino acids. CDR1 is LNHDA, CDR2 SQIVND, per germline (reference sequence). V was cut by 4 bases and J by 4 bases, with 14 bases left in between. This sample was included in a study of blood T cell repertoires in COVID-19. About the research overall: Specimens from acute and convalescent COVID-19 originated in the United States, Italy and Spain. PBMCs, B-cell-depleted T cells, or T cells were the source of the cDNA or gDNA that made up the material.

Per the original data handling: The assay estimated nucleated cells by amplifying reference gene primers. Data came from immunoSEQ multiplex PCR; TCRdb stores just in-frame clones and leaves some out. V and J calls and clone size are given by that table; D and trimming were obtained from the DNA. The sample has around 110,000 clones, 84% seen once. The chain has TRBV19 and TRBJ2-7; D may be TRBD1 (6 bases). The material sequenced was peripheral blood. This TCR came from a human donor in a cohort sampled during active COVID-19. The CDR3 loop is CASSTAGAGYEQYF. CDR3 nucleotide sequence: TGTGCCAGTAGTACTGCAGGGGCGGGTTACGAGCAGTACTTC.